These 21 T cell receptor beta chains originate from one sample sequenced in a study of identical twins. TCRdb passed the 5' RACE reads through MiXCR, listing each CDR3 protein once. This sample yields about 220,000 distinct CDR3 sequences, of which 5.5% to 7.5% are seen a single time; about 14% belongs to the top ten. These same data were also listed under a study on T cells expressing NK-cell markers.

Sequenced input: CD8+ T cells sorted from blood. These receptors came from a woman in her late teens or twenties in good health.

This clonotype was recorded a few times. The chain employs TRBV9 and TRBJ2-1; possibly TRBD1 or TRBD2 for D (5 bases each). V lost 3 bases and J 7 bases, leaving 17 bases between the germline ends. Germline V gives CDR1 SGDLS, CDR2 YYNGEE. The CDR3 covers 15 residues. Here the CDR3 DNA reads TGTGCCAGCAGCGCCTCCGGGACCTTAGTAAATGAGCAGTTCTTC. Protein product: CASSASGTLVNEQFF.

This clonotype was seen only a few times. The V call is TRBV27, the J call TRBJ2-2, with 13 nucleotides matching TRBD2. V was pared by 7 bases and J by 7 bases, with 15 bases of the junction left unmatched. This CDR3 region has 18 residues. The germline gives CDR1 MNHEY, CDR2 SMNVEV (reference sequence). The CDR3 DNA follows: TGTGCCAGCACACTAGCGGGAGGGCCCCATGTAATCGTCGGGGAGCTGTTTTTT. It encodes CASTLAGGPHVIVGELFF.

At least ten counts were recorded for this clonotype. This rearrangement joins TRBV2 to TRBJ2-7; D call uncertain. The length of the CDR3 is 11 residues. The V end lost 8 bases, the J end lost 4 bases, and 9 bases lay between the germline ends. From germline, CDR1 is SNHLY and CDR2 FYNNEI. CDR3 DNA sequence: TGTGCCAGCCAGGTCAATTACGAGCAGTACTTC. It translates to CASQVNYEQYF.

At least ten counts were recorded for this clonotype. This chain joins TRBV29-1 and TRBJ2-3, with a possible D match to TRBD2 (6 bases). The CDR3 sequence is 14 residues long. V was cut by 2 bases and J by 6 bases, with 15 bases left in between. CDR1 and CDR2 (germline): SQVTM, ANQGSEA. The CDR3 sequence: CSVEYSGETDTQYF. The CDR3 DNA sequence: TGCAGCGTTGAATACTCGGGGGAGACCGATACGCAGTATTTT.

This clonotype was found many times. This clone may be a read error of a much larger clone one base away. In nucleotides, the CDR3 is TGTGCCAGCAGCCAGGGGACCGGGGAGCTGTTTTTT. Encoded protein: CASSQGTGELFF. The V and J genes are TRBV7-7 and TRBJ2-2; D is perhaps TRBD1 (6 bases). This CDR3 has 12 amino acids. The V end lost 5 bases, the J end lost 5 bases, and 6 bases lay between the germline ends. Per germline, CDR1 SSHAT and CDR2 FNYEAQ (reference sequence).

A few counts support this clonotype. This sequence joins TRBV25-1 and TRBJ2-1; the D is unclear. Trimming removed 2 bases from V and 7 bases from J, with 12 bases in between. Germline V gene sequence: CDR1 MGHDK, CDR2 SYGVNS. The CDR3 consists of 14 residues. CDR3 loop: CASSEGWGGNEQFF. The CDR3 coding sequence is TGTGCCAGCAGTGAAGGTTGGGGTGGGAATGAGCAGTTCTTC. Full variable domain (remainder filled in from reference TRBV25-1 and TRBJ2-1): EADIYQTPRYLVIGTGKKITLECSQTMGHDKMYWYQQDPGMELHLIHYSYGVNSTEKGDLSSESTVSRIRTEHFPLTLESARPSHTSQYLCASSEGWGGNEQFFGPGTRLTVL.

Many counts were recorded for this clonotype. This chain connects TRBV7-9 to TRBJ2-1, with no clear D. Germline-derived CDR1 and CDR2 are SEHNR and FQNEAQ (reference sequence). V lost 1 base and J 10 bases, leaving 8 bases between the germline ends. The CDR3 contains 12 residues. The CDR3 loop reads CASSLVVGEQFF. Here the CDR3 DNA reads TGTGCCAGCAGCTTAGTCGTGGGGGAGCAGTTCTTC.

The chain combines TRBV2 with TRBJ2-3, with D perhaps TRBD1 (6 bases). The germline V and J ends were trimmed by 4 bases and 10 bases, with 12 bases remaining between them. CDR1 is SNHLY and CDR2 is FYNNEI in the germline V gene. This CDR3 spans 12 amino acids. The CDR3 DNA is TGTGCCAGCAGTGCCGGGACATATGCGCAGTATTTT. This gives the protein CASSAGTYAQYF.

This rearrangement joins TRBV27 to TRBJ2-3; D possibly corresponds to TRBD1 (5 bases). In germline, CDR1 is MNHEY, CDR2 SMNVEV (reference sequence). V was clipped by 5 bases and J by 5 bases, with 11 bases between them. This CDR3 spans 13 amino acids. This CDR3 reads CASSIRQIDTQYF. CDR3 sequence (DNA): TGTGCCAGCAGTATCAGACAGATAGATACGCAGTATTTT.

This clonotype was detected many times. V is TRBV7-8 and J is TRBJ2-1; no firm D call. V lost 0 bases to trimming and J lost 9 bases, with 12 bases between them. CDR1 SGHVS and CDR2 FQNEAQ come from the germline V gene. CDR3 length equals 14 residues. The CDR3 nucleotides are TGTGCCAGCAGCTTAGCGATGGGCGCTAGTGAGCAGTTCTTC. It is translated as CASSLAMGASEQFF.

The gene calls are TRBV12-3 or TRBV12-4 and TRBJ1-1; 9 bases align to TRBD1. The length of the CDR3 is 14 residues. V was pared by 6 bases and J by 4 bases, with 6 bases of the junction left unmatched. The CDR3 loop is CASSRTGGGTEAFF. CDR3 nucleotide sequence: TGTGCCAGCAGCCGAACAGGGGGCGGCACTGAAGCTTTCTTT.

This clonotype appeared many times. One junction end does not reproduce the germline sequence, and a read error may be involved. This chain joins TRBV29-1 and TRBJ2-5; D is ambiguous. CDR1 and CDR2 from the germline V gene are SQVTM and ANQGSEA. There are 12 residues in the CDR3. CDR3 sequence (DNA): TGCAGCGCTGAATTGAGCCAAGAGACCCAGTACTTC. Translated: CSAELSQETQYF.

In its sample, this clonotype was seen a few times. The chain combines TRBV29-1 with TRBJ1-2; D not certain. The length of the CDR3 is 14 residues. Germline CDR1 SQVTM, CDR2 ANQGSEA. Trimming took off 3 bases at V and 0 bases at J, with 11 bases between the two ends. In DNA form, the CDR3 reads TGCAGCGTTGAGAACCTCCCTCCTAACTATGGCTACACCTTC. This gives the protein CSVENLPPNYGYTF.

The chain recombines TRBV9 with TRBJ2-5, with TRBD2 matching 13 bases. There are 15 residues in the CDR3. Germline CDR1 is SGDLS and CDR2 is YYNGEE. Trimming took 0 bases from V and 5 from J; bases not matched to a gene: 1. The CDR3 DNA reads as TGTGCCAGCAGCGTAGGGACTAGCGGGAGTGAGACCCAGTACTTC. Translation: CASSVGTSGSETQYF.

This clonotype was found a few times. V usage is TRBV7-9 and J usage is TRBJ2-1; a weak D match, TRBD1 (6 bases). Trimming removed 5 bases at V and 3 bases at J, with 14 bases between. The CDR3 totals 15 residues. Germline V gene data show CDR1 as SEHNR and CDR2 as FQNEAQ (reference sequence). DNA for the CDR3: TGTGCCAGCAGCGCCCGGGACATAGACTACAATGAGCAGTTCTTC. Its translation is CASSARDIDYNEQFF.

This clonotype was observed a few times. In nucleotides, the CDR3 is TGTGCCAGCAGCTTACTGTGGCAGGGGTACGAGCAGTACTTC. Protein sequence: CASSLLWQGYEQYF. The chain couples TRBV7-8 to TRBJ2-7; D possibly corresponds to TRBD1 (6 bases). Germline CDR1 SGHVS, CDR2 FQNEAQ. The CDR3 covers 14 residues. V was trimmed by 2 bases and J by 4 bases, leaving 12 bases between them.

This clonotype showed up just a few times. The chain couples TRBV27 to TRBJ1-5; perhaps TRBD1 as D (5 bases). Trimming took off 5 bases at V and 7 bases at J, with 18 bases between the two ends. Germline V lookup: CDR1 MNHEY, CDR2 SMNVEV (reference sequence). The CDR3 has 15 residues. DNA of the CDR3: TGTGCCAGCAGTGCCTACGCGGGGGTTGACCAGCCCCAGCATTTT. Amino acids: CASSAYAGVDQPQHF.

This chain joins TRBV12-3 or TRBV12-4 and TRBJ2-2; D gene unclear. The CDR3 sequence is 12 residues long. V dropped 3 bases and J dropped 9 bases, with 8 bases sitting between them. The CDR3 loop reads CASSFRPRELFF. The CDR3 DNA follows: TGTGCCAGCAGTTTCCGTCCCCGGGAGCTGTTTTTT.

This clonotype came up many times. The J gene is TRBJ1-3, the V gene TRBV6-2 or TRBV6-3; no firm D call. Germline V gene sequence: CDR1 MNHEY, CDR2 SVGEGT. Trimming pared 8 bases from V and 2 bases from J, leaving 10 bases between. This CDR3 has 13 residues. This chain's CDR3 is CASGDRPGNTIYF. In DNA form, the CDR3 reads TGTGCCAGCGGCGACCGTCCTGGAAACACCATATATTTT.

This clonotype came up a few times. The CDR3 DNA reads TGTGCCAGCAGCTTGGACACCGGGACAGGGAAGGGCTACACCTTC. This encodes CASSLDTGTGKGYTF. This chain joins TRBV7-2 and TRBJ1-2; 9 bases match TRBD1. The ends lost 3 bases at V and 8 bases at J; junction bases unmatched: 10. This CDR3 is 15 amino acids long. Germline V gene lookup returns CDR1 SGHTA and CDR2 FQGNSA.

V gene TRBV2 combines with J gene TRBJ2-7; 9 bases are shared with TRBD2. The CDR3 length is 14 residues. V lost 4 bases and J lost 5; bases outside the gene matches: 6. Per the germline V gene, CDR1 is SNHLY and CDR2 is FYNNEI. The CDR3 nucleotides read TGTGCCAGCAGTGGCCCCGGGACTAGCAACGAGCAGTACTTC. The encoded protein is CASSGPGTSNEQYF.